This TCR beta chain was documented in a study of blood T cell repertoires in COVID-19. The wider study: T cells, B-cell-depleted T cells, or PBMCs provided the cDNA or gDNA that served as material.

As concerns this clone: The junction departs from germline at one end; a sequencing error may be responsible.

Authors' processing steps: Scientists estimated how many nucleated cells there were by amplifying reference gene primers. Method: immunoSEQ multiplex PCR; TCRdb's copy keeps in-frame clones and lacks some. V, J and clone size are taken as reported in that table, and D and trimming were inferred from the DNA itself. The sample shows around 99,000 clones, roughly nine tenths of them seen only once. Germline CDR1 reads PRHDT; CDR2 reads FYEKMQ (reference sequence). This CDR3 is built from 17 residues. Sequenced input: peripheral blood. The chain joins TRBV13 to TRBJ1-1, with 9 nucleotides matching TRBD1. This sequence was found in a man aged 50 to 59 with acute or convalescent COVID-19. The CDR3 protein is CASSLGGTGGENTEAFF. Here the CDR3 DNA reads TGTGCCAGCAGCCTAGGGGGAACAGGGGGCGAAAACACTGAAGCTTTCTTT.